Following are 20 T cell receptor beta chains from one sample sequenced in a study of blood T cell repertoires in COVID-19. Method: immunoSEQ multiplex PCR; TCRdb's copy keeps in-frame clones and lacks some. The data show approximately 220,000 clones, roughly 80% seen once. Sequenced input: peripheral blood. These receptors were taken from a woman over 75 with acute or convalescent COVID-19.

The rearrangement joins TRBV18 to TRBJ2-2; TRBD1 matches at 8 bases. The germline CDR1 and CDR2 sequences are KGHSH and LQKENI. The ends lost 1 base at V and 2 bases at J; junction bases unmatched: 9. CDR3 length equals 18 residues. The CDR3 nucleotides read TGTGCCAGCTCACCACTGGGAAGCACAGGGGGAAACACCGGGGAGCTGTTTTTT. Translation: CASSPLGSTGGNTGELFF.

This rearrangement joins TRBV11-3 to TRBJ2-1; D possibly corresponds to TRBD2 (5 bases). Per germline, CDR1 SGHNT and CDR2 YENEEA. There are 13 residues in the CDR3. Trimming shortened V by 2 bases and J by 7 bases, and 9 bases separated the two germline ends. CDR3 loop: CASSLNLANEQFF. CDR3 DNA sequence: TGTGCCAGCAGCTTAAATCTAGCAAATGAGCAGTTCTTC. The variable domain in full, completed from reference TRBV11-3 and TRBJ2-1, reads EAGVVQSPRYKIIEKKQPVAFWCNPISGHNTLYWYLQNLGQGPELLIRYENEEAVDDSQLPKDRFSAERLKGVDSTLKIQPAELGDSAVYLCASSLNLANEQFFGPGTRLTVL.

The genes are TRBV7-3 and TRBJ2-3; 9 bases match TRBD2. Trimming took 1 base from V and 6 from J; bases not matched to a gene: 5. CDR1 and CDR2 from the germline V gene are SGHTA and FQGTGA. The CDR3 extends over 15 amino acids. CDR3 region: CASSLMGTSIDTQYF. The DNA of the CDR3 is TGTGCCAGCAGCTTAATGGGGACTAGCATCGATACGCAGTATTTT.

This chain links TRBV5-1 with TRBJ2-3; D is perhaps TRBD2 (6 bases). CDR3 length: 19 residues. Trimming pared 3 bases from V and 0 bases from J, leaving 23 bases between. Per the germline V gene, CDR1 is SGHRS and CDR2 is YFSETQ. The CDR3 sequence is CASSSPRWGSGSSTDTQYF. In DNA, the CDR3 is TGCGCCAGCAGCTCTCCCCGTTGGGGTAGCGGTTCTAGCACAGATACGCAGTATTTT.

This clone was seen a few times. This rearrangement joins TRBV12-5 to TRBJ2-3; 8 bases align to TRBD2. CDR1 and CDR2 (germline): LGHNT, FRNRAP. After removal of 7 bases from V and 2 bases from J, the junction contained 20 bases not matched to a gene. This CDR3 contains 19 residues. CDR3 coding DNA: TGTGCTAGTGCTCATCCTGGAGGGCTCGGACTAGCATCCACAGATACGCAGTATTTT. Translated: CASAHPGGLGLASTDTQYF.

The chain combines TRBV28 with TRBJ2-1; D is possibly TRBD2 (5 bases). Germline values: CDR1 MDHEN, CDR2 SYDVKM. V was clipped by 3 bases and J by 1 base, with 13 bases between them. The CDR3 contains 16 residues. The CDR3 DNA reads TGTGCCAGCAGTTTCTCACTACGCGGGTCCTACAATGAGCAGTTCTTC. The encoded protein is CASSFSLRGSYNEQFF.

This chain connects TRBV3-1 (or the pseudogene TRBV3-2) to TRBJ1-6; D is perhaps TRBD1 (5 bases). Trimming pared 1 base from V and 10 bases from J, leaving 14 bases between. Germline V gives CDR1 LGHDT, CDR2 YNNKEL (reference sequence). The CDR3 is 15 residues long. CDR3 DNA sequence: TGTGCCAGCAGCCAAGGGCGGGGGGGAAACTCACCCCTCCACTTT. Its translation is CASSQGRGGNSPLHF.

The V and J genes are TRBV7-8 and TRBJ2-7; tentatively, D is TRBD2 (6 bases). The CDR3 consists of 14 residues. The V gene lost 7 bases and the J gene lost 0 bases, with 13 bases spanning the gap. Germline CDR1 reads SGHVS; CDR2 reads FQNEAQ. The CDR3: CASKRGGNSYEQYF. DNA for the CDR3: TGTGCCAGCAAGAGGGGCGGGAACTCCTACGAGCAGTACTTC. The complete variable domain, with remaining parts taken from reference TRBV7-8 and TRBJ2-7, reads GAGVSQSPRYKVAKRGQDVALRCDPISGHVSLFWYQQALGQGPEFLTYFQNEAQLDKSGLPSDRFFAERPEGSVSTLKIQRTQQEDSAVYLCASKRGGNSYEQYFGPGTRLTVT.

The V call is TRBV19, the J call TRBJ2-3; 10 nucleotides match TRBD2. Trimming at V came to 10 bases and at J to 6 bases, leaving 13 bases not matched to a gene. CDR3 length: 15 amino acids. From germline, CDR1 is LNHDA and CDR2 SQIVND (reference sequence). In DNA, the CDR3 is TGTGCCACGGGGACTAGCGCTCCCAACACGGATACGCAGTATTTT. Translation gives CATGTSAPNTDTQYF.

The chain links TRBV9 to TRBJ1-4; D perhaps matches TRBD1 (5 bases). Germline lookup yields CDR1 SGDLS and CDR2 YYNGEE. The ends were cut back, 3 bases at V and 3 bases at J, with 15 bases in the middle. The CDR3 extends over 16 amino acids. The DNA for the CDR3 is TGTGCCAGCAGCGCCTGGGGCGGGAGCGCTAATGAAAAACTGTTTTTT. Amino acids: CASSAWGGSANEKLFF.

The gene calls are TRBV2 and TRBJ2-3; the match to TRBD1 covers 8 bases. The junction had 4 bases not matched to a gene; V was cut back by 7 bases and J by 4 bases. CDR3 length: 13 amino acids. The germline V gene encodes CDR1 SNHLY and CDR2 FYNNEI. The CDR3 sequence: CASTGGRADTQYF. The CDR3 nucleotides are TGTGCCAGCACAGGGGGCAGGGCAGATACGCAGTATTTT.

This chain links TRBV5-4 with TRBJ2-5; 12 positions agree with TRBD1. V lost 1 base and J lost 5; bases outside the gene matches: 6. This CDR3 region has 16 residues. Germline CDR1 is SGHNT and CDR2 is YYREEE (reference sequence). DNA of the CDR3: TGTGCCAGCAGCTTGTCGGGGACAGGGGGCCTGGAGACCCAGTACTTC. Protein: CASSLSGTGGLETQYF.

V gene TRBV6-2 or TRBV6-3 combines with J gene TRBJ1-5, with a weak D call TRBD1 (5 bases). The CDR3 length is 13 residues. Trimming took off 2 bases at V and 7 bases at J, with 9 bases between the two ends. Germline values: CDR1 MNHEY, CDR2 SVGEGT. The CDR3 sequence is CASSYGGLQPQHF. The CDR3 DNA reads as TGTGCCAGCAGTTACGGGGGGTTACAGCCCCAGCATTTT.

The chain carries TRBV25-1 and TRBJ1-2; D perhaps matches TRBD1 (5 bases). V gave up 8 bases and J gave up 2 bases, with 12 bases separating them. CDR3 size: 13 residues. Germline CDR1 and CDR2: MGHDK and SYGVNS. CDR3 protein: CASGASANYGYTF. The CDR3 DNA reads TGTGCCAGCGGGGCTTCCGCGAACTATGGCTACACCTTC.

This clone was seen only a few times. The chain recombines TRBV7-3 with TRBJ1-1; the D gene is possibly TRBD1 (6 bases). Germline CDR1 SGHTA, CDR2 FQGTGA. This CDR3 has 13 amino acids. The V end lost 2 bases, the J end lost 4 bases, and 8 bases lay between the germline ends. CDR3 region: CASSLSRGTEAFF. Here the CDR3 DNA reads TGTGCCAGCAGCTTATCCAGGGGCACTGAAGCTTTCTTT.

A few counts support this clone. The chain has TRBV4-2 and TRBJ2-5; 9 nucleotides align to TRBD2. Germline V gene data show CDR1 as LGHNA and CDR2 as YNFKEQ. This CDR3 has 15 amino acids. The trim removed 4 bases at V and 4 bases at J, leaving 7 bases unmatched. The CDR3 is CASSPDGTSPETQYF. The CDR3 DNA reads TGTGCCAGCAGCCCAGACGGGACTAGCCCAGAGACCCAGTACTTC.

This clone was seen a handful of times. The rearrangement joins TRBV20-1 to TRBJ1-1; D perhaps matches TRBD1 (5 bases). Germline V CDR1 and CDR2: DFQATT, SNEGSKA (reference sequence). V was shortened by 3 bases and J by 3 bases, with 11 bases between the two germline ends. The CDR3 is 13 amino acids. The CDR3 coding sequence is TGCAGTGCTAGTGACGACAGAGACACTGAAGCTTTCTTT. This encodes CSASDDRDTEAFF.

The chain uses TRBV7-2 and TRBJ1-2; a weak D match, TRBD1 (5 bases). Germline V gene data show CDR1 as SGHTA and CDR2 as FQGNSA. CDR3 length equals 13 residues. The V end lost 3 bases, the J end lost 8 bases, and 13 bases lay between the germline ends. The CDR3 DNA reads as TGTGCCAGCAGCTTCAGGGTTCTCGAGGGCTACACCTTC. This gives the protein CASSFRVLEGYTF.

The genes are TRBV29-1 and TRBJ2-3, with 9 bases identical to TRBD1. In germline, CDR1 is SQVTM, CDR2 ANQGSEA. The CDR3 contains 15 residues. Trimming cost V 6 bases and J 4 bases; bases outside gene matches: 11. Here the CDR3 DNA reads TGCAGCGTAGTAGGTTTGGGACAGGGTCCAGATACGCAGTATTTT. As protein: CSVVGLGQGPDTQYF.

This clone was recorded only once. V gene TRBV19 combines with J gene TRBJ1-5, with 8 bases matching TRBD1. CDR3 length: 14 residues. The junction had 7 bases not matched to a gene; V was cut back by 5 bases and J by 7 bases. Per germline, CDR1 LNHDA and CDR2 SQIVND (reference sequence). CDR3 sequence reads: CASSGTGAGQPQHF. DNA of the CDR3: TGTGCCAGTAGTGGGACAGGAGCTGGCCAGCCCCAGCATTTT.